These T cell receptor beta chains were read from a single sample in a study of T cells in Graves' hyperthyroidism and ophthalmopathy. A single record per CDR3 protein comes from TCRdb applying MiXCR to the multiplex PCR reads. The profile shows about 280,000 distinct CDR3 sequences, under 30% of them singletons. The sequencing sample was made of blood. The receptors were sampled from a man in his forties with Graves' hyperthyroidism that later progressed to Graves' ophthalmopathy. The CDR3 runs from the conserved cysteine through the conserved F or W. A D gene is named only where the DNA matches it firmly. Rows may omit the clone size; those that give it use once, few, many or a size class.

v_gene: TRBV9
j_gene: TRBJ2-7
d_gene: NA
abundance: many
CDR3nt: TGTGCCAGCAGCCCAGGGGTAGCCCAAACATCCTACGAGCAGTACTTC
CDR3aa: CASSPGVAQTSYEQYF

v_gene: TRBV6-5
j_gene: TRBJ2-7
d_gene: NA
abundance: many
CDR3nt: TGTGCCAGCAGTTTCCCGGGGGACGAGCAGTACTTC
CDR3aa: CASSFPGDEQYF

v_gene: TRBV10-3
j_gene: TRBJ2-7
d_gene: NA
abundance: NA
CDR3nt: TGTGCCATCAAGAGCGCTGGCGGATCGAATTCCTACGAGCAGTACTTC
CDR3aa: CAIKSAGGSNSYEQYF

v_gene: TRBV13
j_gene: TRBJ2-7
d_gene: NA
abundance: many
CDR3nt: TGTGCCAGCAATCGAATGAGACGGGACGGAGCCTACGAGCAGTACTTC
CDR3aa: CASNRMRRDGAYEQYF

v_gene: TRBV10-3
j_gene: TRBJ2-7
d_gene: NA
abundance: many
CDR3nt: TGTGCCATCAGTGAGACGGGGTTCGACGAGCAGTACTTC
CDR3aa: CAISETGFDEQYF

v_gene: TRBV5-1
j_gene: TRBJ1-1
d_gene: NA
abundance: many
CDR3nt: TGCGCCAGCAGCTTGAGGGGGACACAACCTAACACTGAAGCTTTCTTT
CDR3aa: CASSLRGTQPNTEAFF

v_gene: TRBV20-1
j_gene: TRBJ2-7
d_gene: NA
abundance: NA
CDR3nt: TGCGGCGGGCTTGTTTCAGACTACGAGCAGTACTTC
CDR3aa: CGGLVSDYEQYF

v_gene: TRBV28
j_gene: TRBJ2-6
d_gene: NA
abundance: many
CDR3nt: TGTGCCAGCAGTTTTCAGGGGATCACTGGGGCCAACGTCCTGACTTTT
CDR3aa: CASSFQGITGANVLTF

v_gene: TRBV28
j_gene: TRBJ1-5
d_gene: NA
abundance: many
CDR3nt: TGTGCCAGCAGTCCGACCGTTTTGGATCAGCCCCAGCATTTT
CDR3aa: CASSPTVLDQPQHF

v_gene: TRBV19
j_gene: TRBJ2-7
d_gene: NA
abundance: many
CDR3nt: TGTGCCAGTAGTATCGGGAATGGGGACGAGCAGTACTTC
CDR3aa: CASSIGNGDEQYF

v_gene: TRBV12-3/TRBV12-4
j_gene: TRBJ1-1
d_gene: NA
abundance: NA
CDR3nt: TGTGCCAGCAGTTTAGCTGAGGGGCTGGGGAACACTGAAGCTTTCTTT
CDR3aa: CASSLAEGLGNTEAFF

v_gene: TRBV29-1
j_gene: TRBJ1-2
d_gene: TRBD1
abundance: many
CDR3nt: TGCAGCGCCGAGACAGGGCGCAACTATGGCTACACCTTC
CDR3aa: CSAETGRNYGYTF

v_gene: TRBV9
j_gene: TRBJ2-4
d_gene: TRBD1
abundance: NA
CDR3nt: TGTGCCAGCAGCGTAGCTCCGACAGGGTTGCAGGACATTCAGTACTTC
CDR3aa: CASSVAPTGLQDIQYF

v_gene: TRBV18
j_gene: TRBJ1-1
d_gene: NA
abundance: many
CDR3nt: TGTGCCAGCTCACCAGGCACTGAAGCTTTCTTT
CDR3aa: CASSPGTEAFF

v_gene: TRBV11-2
j_gene: TRBJ2-7
d_gene: NA
abundance: many
CDR3nt: TGTGCCAGCAGCTTAGATCCCAGCTCCTGCGAGCAGTACTTC
CDR3aa: CASSLDPSSCEQYF

v_gene: TRBV30
j_gene: TRBJ1-1
d_gene: NA
abundance: once
CDR3nt: TGTGCCTGGAGTGTGGGCACTGAAGCTTTCTTT
CDR3aa: CAWSVGTEAFF

v_gene: TRBV7-8
j_gene: TRBJ2-7
d_gene: NA
abundance: few
CDR3nt: TGTGCCAGCAGTTCCTCAGTGAGTGGGGCCTACGAGCAGTACTTC
CDR3aa: CASSSSVSGAYEQYF

v_gene: TRBV19
j_gene: TRBJ1-5
d_gene: NA
abundance: many
CDR3nt: TGTGCCAGTAGTGACCCTCTCGGGGGAAACAATCAGCCCCAGCATTTT
CDR3aa: CASSDPLGGNNQPQHF